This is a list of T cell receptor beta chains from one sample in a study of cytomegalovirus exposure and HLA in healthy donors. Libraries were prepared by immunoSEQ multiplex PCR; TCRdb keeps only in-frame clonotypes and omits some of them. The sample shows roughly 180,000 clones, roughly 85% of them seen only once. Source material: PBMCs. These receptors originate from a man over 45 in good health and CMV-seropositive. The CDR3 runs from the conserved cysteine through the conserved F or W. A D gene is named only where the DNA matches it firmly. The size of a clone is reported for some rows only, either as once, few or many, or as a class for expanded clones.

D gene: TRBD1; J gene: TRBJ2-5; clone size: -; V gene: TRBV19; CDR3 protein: CASTTKQGIGQTQYF; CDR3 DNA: TGTGCCAGTACCACTAAACAGGGGATCGGGCAGACCCAGTACTTC
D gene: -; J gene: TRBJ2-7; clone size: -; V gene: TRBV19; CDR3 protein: CASSSGPSVEQYF; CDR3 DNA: TGTGCCAGTAGTAGCGGGCCCTCGGTAGAGCAGTACTTC
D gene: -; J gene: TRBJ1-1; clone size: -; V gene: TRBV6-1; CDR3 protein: CASSEDRNTEAFF; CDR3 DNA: TGTGCCAGCAGTGAAGACAGGAACACTGAAGCTTTCTTT
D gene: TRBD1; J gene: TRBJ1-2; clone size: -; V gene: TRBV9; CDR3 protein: CASSVELRTGDGYTF; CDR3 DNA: TGTGCCAGCAGCGTAGAATTGAGGACAGGGGACGGCTACACCTTC
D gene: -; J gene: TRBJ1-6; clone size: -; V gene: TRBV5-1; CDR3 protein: CASSLAGDRRPLHF; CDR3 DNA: TGCGCCAGCAGCTTGGCGGGTGACAGAAGGCCCCTCCACTTT
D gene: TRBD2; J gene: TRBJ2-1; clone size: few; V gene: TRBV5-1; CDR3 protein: CASSLAGLAGPFEQFF; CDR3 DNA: TGCGCCAGCAGCTTGGCCGGGCTAGCGGGGCCATTTGAGCAGTTCTTC
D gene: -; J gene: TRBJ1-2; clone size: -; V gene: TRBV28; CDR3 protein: CASSLVRTPNYGYTF; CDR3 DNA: TGTGCCAGCAGTTTAGTACGGACACCTAACTATGGCTACACCTTC
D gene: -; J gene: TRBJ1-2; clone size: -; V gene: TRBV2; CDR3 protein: CASRQTGMINYGYTF; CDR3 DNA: TGTGCCAGCAGACAAACCGGGATGATTAACTATGGCTACACCTTC
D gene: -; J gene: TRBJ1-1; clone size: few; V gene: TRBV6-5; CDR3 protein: CASSYSSPGENTEAFF; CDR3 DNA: TGTGCCAGCAGTTACTCCTCCCCCGGGGAGAACACTGAAGCTTTCTTT
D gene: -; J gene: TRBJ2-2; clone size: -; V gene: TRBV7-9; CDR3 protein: CASSNDRWWVGELFF; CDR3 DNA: TGTGCCAGCAGCAACGACAGGTGGTGGGTCGGGGAGCTGTTTTTT
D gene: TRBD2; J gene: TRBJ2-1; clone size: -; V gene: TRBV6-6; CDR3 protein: CASSPSGGVSYNEQFF; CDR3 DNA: TGTGCCAGCAGCCCCAGCGGGGGGGTCTCCTACAATGAGCAGTTCTTC
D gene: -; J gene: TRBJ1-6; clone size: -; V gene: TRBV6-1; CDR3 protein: CASSEPNRANSPLHF; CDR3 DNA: TGTGCCAGCAGTGAACCTAACAGGGCTAATTCACCCCTCCACTTT
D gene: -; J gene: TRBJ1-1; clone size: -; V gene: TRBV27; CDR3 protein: CASSHGARTEAFF; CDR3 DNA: TGTGCCAGCAGCCATGGGGCGCGCACTGAAGCTTTCTTT
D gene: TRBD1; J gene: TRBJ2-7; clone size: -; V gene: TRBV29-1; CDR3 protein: CSVTGTGLNEQYF; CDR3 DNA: TGCAGCGTTACCGGGACAGGGTTAAACGAGCAGTACTTC
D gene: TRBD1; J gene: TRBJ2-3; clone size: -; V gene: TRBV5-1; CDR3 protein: CASSLTGTGGADTQYF; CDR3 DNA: TGCGCCAGCAGCTTGACCGGGACAGGGGGCGCAGATACGCAGTATTTT
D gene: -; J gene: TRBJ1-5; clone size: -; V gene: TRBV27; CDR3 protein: CASSFTLSNQPQHF; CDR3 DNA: TGTGCCAGCAGTTTTACTTTAAGCAATCAGCCCCAGCATTTT
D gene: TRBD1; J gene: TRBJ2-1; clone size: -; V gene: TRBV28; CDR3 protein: CAIRTGTSYNEQFF; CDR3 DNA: TGTGCCATCCGGACAGGGACCTCCTACAATGAGCAGTTCTTC
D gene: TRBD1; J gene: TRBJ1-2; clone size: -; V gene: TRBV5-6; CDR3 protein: CASSPGQGHGYTF; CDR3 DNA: TGTGCCAGCAGCCCGGGACAGGGACATGGCTACACCTTC
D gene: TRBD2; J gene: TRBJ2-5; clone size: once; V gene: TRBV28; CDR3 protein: CASSFLGLDQETQYF; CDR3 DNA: TGTGCCAGCAGTTTTCTGGGACTAGATCAAGAGACCCAGTACTTC
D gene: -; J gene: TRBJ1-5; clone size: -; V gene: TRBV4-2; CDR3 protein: CASSQDFGAGLNSNQPQHF; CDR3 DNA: TGTGCCAGCAGCCAAGATTTTGGGGCAGGGTTGAATAGCAATCAGCCCCAGCATTTT
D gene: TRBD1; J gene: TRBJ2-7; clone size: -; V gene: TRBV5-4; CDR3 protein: CASSSPGTGSYEQYF; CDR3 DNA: TGTGCCAGCAGCTCACCGGGGACAGGATCCTACGAGCAGTACTTC
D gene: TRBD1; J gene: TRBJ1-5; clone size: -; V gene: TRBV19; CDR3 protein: CASSISDRDNQPQHF; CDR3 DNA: TGTGCCAGTAGTATCTCGGACAGGGATAATCAGCCCCAGCATTTT
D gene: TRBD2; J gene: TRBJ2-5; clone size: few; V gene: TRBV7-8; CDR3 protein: CASSLLGSGGDETQYF; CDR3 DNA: TGTGCCAGCAGCTTACTGGGTAGCGGGGGAGACGAGACCCAGTACTTC
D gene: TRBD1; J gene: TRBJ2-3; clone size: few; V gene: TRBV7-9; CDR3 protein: CASSHPSPTGGTDTQYF; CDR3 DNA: TGTGCCAGCAGCCATCCCAGCCCGACAGGGGGCACAGATACGCAGTATTTT
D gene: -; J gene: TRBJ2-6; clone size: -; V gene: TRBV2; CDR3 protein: CASRAFGLSGANVLTF; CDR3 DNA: TGTGCCAGCAGAGCTTTCGGACTCTCTGGGGCCAACGTCCTGACTTTC
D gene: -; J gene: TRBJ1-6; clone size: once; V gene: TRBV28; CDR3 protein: CASSLSSSYNSPLHF; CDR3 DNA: TGTGCCAGCAGTTTATCGAGCTCCTATAATTCACCCCTCCACTTT
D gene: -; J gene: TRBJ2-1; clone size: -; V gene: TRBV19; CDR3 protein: CASRDRPSYNEQFF; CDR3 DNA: TGTGCCAGTAGAGACAGGCCCTCCTACAATGAGCAGTTCTTC
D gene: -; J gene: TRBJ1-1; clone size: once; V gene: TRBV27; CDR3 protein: CASSFNRNTEAFF; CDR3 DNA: TGTGCCAGCAGTTTCAACAGGAACACTGAAGCTTTCTTT
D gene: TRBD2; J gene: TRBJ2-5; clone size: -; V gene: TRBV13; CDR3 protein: CASSPAGTSGGAFREETQYF; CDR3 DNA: TGTGCCAGCAGCCCCGCCGGGACTAGCGGGGGGGCCTTCAGGGAAGAGACCCAGTACTTC
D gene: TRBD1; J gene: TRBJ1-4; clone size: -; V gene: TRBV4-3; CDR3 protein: CASSHPSRASGQVNEKLFF; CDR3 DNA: TGCGCCAGCAGCCATCCGAGTCGTGCTTCGGGACAGGTGAATGAAAAACTGTTTTTT
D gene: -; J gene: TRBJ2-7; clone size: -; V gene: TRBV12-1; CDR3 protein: CASSSISTVSYEQYF; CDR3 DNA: TGTGCCAGCAGCAGTATTTCGACAGTCTCCTACGAGCAGTACTTC
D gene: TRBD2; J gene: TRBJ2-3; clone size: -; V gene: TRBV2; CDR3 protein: CARRLAGTDTQYF; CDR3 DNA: TGTGCCAGGAGACTAGCGGGCACAGATACGCAGTATTTT
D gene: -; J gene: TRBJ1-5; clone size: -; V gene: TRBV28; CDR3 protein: CASSPTYYSQPQHF; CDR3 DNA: TGTGCCAGCAGTCCAACTTACTATAGTCAGCCCCAGCATTTT
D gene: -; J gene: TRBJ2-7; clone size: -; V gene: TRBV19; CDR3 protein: CASSIVLDSPYEQYF; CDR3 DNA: TGTGCCAGTAGTATAGTCTTGGACAGTCCTTACGAGCAGTACTTC
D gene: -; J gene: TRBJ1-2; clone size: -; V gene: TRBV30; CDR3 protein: CAWRADVRGQTGLYGYTF; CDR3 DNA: TGTGCCTGGAGAGCTGACGTCAGGGGCCAAACCGGATTGTATGGCTACACCTTC
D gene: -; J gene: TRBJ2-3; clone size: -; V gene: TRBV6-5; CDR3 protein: CASSKGPDTQYF; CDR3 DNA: TGTGCCAGCAGCAAGGGGCCTGATACGCAGTATTTT
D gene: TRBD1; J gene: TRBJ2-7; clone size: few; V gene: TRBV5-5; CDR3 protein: CASSNTTGTGCEQYF; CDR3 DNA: TGTGCCAGCAGCAATACCACAGGGACAGGGTGCGAGCAGTACTTC
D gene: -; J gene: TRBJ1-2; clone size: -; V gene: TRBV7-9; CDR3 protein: CASSRRTQNGYTF; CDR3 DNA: TGTGCCAGCAGCCGTAGGACACAGAATGGCTACACCTTC
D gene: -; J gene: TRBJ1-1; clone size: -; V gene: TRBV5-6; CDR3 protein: CASSLDSSNTEAFF; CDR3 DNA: TGTGCCAGCAGCTTAGACAGTTCGAACACTGAAGCTTTCTTT
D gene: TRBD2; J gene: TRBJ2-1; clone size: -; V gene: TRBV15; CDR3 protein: CATSRGGGPTYSYNEQFF; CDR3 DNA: TGTGCCACCAGCAGAGGGGGGGGACCTACGTACTCCTACAATGAGCAGTTCTTC
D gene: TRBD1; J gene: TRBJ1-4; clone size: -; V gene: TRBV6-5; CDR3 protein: CASSYSTGVGEKLFF; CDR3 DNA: TGTGCCAGCAGTTACTCGACAGGGGTTGGGGAAAAACTGTTTTTT
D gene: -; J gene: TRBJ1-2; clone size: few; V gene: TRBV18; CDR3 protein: CASSPPNPGPYGYTF; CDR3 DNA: TGTGCCAGCTCACCACCAAACCCAGGGCCCTATGGCTACACCTTC
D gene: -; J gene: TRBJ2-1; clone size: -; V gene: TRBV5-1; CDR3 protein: CASSAGGGLLSFF; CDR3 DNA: TGCGCCAGCAGCGCCGGGGGTGGGCTCCTCTCGTTCTTC
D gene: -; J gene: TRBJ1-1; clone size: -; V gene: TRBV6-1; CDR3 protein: CASTRTGGGPEAFF; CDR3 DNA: TGTGCCAGCACCCGAACGGGGGGTGGCCCCGAAGCTTTCTTT
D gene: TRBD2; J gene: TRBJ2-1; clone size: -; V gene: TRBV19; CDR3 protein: CASSIGSSGPYNEQFF; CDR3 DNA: TGTGCCAGTAGTATAGGTTCTAGCGGCCCCTACAATGAGCAGTTCTTC
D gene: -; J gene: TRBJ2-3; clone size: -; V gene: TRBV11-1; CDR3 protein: CASSLEMHSQYF; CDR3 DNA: TGTGCCAGCAGCTTAGAGATGCACTCGCAGTATTTT
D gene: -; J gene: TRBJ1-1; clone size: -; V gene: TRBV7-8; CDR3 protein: CASSLGGAFNTEAFF; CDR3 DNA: TGTGCCAGCAGCTTAGGGGGCGCGTTCAACACTGAAGCTTTCTTT